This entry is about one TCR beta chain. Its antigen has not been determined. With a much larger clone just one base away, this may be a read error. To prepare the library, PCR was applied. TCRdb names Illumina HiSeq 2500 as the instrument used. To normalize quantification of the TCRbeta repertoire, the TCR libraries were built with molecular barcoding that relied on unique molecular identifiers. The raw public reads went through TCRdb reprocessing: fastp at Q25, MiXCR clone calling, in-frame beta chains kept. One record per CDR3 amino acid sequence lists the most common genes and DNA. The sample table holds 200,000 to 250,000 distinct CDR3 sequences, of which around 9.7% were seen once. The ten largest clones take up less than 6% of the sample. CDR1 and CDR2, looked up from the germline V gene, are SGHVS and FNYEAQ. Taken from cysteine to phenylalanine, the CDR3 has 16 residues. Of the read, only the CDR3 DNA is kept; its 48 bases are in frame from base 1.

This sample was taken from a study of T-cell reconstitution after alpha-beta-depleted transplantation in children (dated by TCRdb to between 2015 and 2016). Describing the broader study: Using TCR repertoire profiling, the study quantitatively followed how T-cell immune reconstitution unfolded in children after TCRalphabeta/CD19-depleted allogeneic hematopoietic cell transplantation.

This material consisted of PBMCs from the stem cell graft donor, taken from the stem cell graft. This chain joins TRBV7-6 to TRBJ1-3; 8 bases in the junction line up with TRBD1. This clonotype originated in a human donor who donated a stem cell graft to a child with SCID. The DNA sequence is TGTGTCAGCAGTGACAGGGGCCCAAGCTCTGGAAACACCATATATTTT. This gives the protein CVSSDRGPSSGNTIYF.